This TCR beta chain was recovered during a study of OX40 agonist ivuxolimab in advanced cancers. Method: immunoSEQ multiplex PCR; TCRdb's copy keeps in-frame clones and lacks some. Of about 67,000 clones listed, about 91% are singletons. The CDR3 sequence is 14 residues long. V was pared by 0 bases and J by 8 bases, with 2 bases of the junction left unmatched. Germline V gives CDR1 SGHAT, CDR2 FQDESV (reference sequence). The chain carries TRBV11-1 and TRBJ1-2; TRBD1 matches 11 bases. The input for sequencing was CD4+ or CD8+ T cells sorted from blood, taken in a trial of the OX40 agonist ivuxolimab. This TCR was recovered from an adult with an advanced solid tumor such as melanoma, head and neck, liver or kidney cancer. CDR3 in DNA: TGTGCCAGCAGCTTAGCCAGGACAGGGGGCGGCTACACCTTC. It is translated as CASSLARTGGGYTF.